This T cell receptor beta chain was sequenced during a study of blood T cell repertoires in COVID-19. Across the study: Acute-phase and convalescent COVID-19 samples originated in the United States, Italy and Spain. Sources were T cells, B-cell-depleted T cells, or PBMCs; the material itself was cDNA or gDNA.

CDR1 is SNHLY and CDR2 is FYNNEI in the germline V gene. This CDR3 spans 14 amino acids. V was cut by 7 bases and J by 6 bases, with 16 bases left in between. Original data processing: Amplification with reference gene primers provided the estimates of nucleated cell counts. Clones were read by immunoSEQ multiplex PCR, and TCRdb kept only the in-frame ones, dropping some. V, J and clone size were drawn from that table, and D and trimming were deduced from the DNA. The table has roughly 56,000 clones, about 90% seen once. The chain combines TRBV2 with TRBJ2-1; TRBD2 is a possible D gene (5 bases). This clonotype originated in a human donor in a cohort sampled during active COVID-19. The sample taken for sequencing was peripheral blood. The CDR3 sequence is CASILTSAGNEQFF. Here the CDR3 DNA reads TGTGCCAGCATCCTAACCTCGGCGGGCAATGAGCAGTTCTTC.